These 12 T cell receptor beta chains originate from one sample sequenced in a study of CD8+CD57+ T cells in acquired aplastic anemia. The patients chosen for sequencing had shown expansion of CD8+CD57+ cells (detected by flow cytometry). Both TCR beta VDJ combination and CDR3 sequence profiling were carried out. Genomic DNA was the template for this profiling. One entry per CDR3 protein results from TCRdb running MiXCR on the reads. Of a few hundred thousand distinct CDR3 sequences in the sample, roughly 53% were seen once. The source material was sorted CD4+, CD8+, or CD8+CD57+ T cells (not recorded which) from PBMCs. The receptor source for this set is a human donor with aplastic anemia.

The V and J genes are TRBV20-1 and TRBJ2-5; D might be TRBD2 (6 bases). Germline V lookup: CDR1 DFQATT, CDR2 SNEGSKA (reference sequence). V gave up 5 bases and J gave up 5 bases, with 15 bases separating them. The CDR3 consists of 13 residues. The CDR3 reads CSARSDGGETQYF. CDR3 DNA sequence: TGCAGTGCTCGGTCGGACGGGGGTGAGACCCAGTACTTC.

This clonotype was seen ten or more times. The genes are TRBV6-6 and TRBJ2-7, with D perhaps matching TRBD1 (5 bases). The CDR3 is 15 residues long. Germline CDR1 and CDR2: MNHNY and SVGAGI (reference sequence). V gave up 7 bases and J gave up 0 bases, with 16 bases separating them. CDR3 in DNA: TGTGCCAGCACCATGGGGCAGCCGCACTCCTACGAGCAGTACTTC. The encoded protein is CASTMGQPHSYEQYF.

This clonotype occurred many times. This chain uses TRBV2 with TRBJ2-7; no firm D call. The germline gives CDR1 SNHLY, CDR2 FYNNEI. Trimming shortened V by 7 bases and J by 0 bases, and 13 bases separated the two germline ends. The CDR3 runs to 14 residues. In DNA, the CDR3 is TGTGCCAGCACTATGCCGGTCCTCTCCTACGAGCAGTACTTC. Translating gives CASTMPVLSYEQYF.

This sequence joins TRBV20-1 and TRBJ2-3, with 10 bases identical to TRBD1. In germline, CDR1 is DFQATT, CDR2 SNEGSKA (reference sequence). V lost 5 bases to trimming and J lost 11 bases; unmatched junction nucleotides: 10. The CDR3 covers 13 residues. The CDR3 loop is CSAPRQGAGEQYF. The CDR3 region has the DNA TGCAGTGCTCCCCGACAGGGGGCGGGTGAGCAGTATTTT.

Concerning this clonotype: The conserved closing phenylalanine or tryptophan is absent in this CDR3, likely reflecting a read error. It is unclear where the CDR3 begins or ends on the DNA, so no DNA is shown, and the CDR3 is as TCRdb lists it. CDR3: CSARVQPFYV. The V call is TRBV20-1, the J call TRBJ1-1. CDR1 and CDR2 (germline): DFQATT, SNEGSKA (reference sequence). The length of the CDR3 is 10 amino acids, counting both ends.

The chain couples TRBV5-4 to TRBJ1-5, with unresolved D. CDR3 length: 13 residues. In germline, CDR1 is SGHNT, CDR2 YYREEE (reference sequence). The V gene lost 0 bases and the J gene lost 13 bases, with 14 bases spanning the gap. CDR3 in amino acids: CASSLAAGERQHF. The CDR3 DNA reads as TGTGCCAGCAGCTTGGCCGCCGGGGAGAGGCAGCATTTT.

The V gene is TRBV4-2, the J gene TRBJ2-3; TRBD2 agrees at 9 bases. This CDR3 is 16 amino acids long. Germline CDR1 reads LGHNA; CDR2 reads YNFKEQ. V gave up 2 bases and J gave up 2 bases; unmatched junction bases: 5. As DNA, the CDR3 is TGTGCCAGCAGCCAACGAGAGCGGGGGGACACAGATACGCAGTATTTT. Encoded protein: CASSQRERGDTDTQYF.

This clonotype was seen only once. The rearrangement uses TRBV5-1 and TRBJ2-2, with 10 positions matching TRBD1. Trimming at V came to 4 bases and at J to 3 bases, leaving 6 bases not matched to a gene. This CDR3 is 16 amino acids long. The germline CDR1 and CDR2 sequences are SGHRS and YFSETQ. CDR3 coding DNA: TGCGCCAGCAGCCCAACCGGGACAGGGGACACCGGGGAGCTGTTTTTT. It translates to CASSPTGTGDTGELFF.

The chain carries TRBV12-3 or TRBV12-4 and TRBJ2-2, with D unclear. The germline V and J ends were trimmed by 5 bases and 0 bases, with 7 bases remaining between them. There are 14 residues in the CDR3. The CDR3 sequence: CASSRRANTGELFF. The CDR3 bases are TGTGCCAGCAGTAGAAGGGCGAACACCGGGGAGCTGTTTTTT.

This clonotype has just one count. Germline and junction disagree at one end, which may indicate a read error. This chain links TRBV10-3 with TRBJ1-3; D remains unclear. The germline V gene has CDR1 ENHRY and CDR2 SYGVKD. The CDR3 is 15 amino acids. CDR3 loop: CAVSTGRLSGNTIYF. The CDR3 DNA reads TGTGCCGTCAGCACCGGACGGCTCTCTGGAAACACCATATATTTT.

The chain combines TRBV7-6 with TRBJ2-3; possibly TRBD1 for D (5 bases). The CDR3 contains 15 residues. Germline V gene data show CDR1 as SGHVS and CDR2 as FNYEAQ. Trimming cost V 1 base and J 11 bases, with 19 bases left between them. The CDR3 region is CASSLGAGKYTEQYF. The CDR3 nucleotides are TGTGCCAGCAGCTTAGGGGCAGGGAAATACACTGAGCAGTATTTT.

V and J are TRBV11-2 and TRBJ2-3; D uncertain. Trimming shortened V by 2 bases and J by 9 bases, and 18 bases separated the two germline ends. The CDR3 has 15 amino acids. Germline-derived CDR1 and CDR2 are SGHAT and FQNNGV. The DNA of the CDR3 is TGTGCCAGCAGCTTACCGGCCGCAGCGCCCCTGACGCAGTATTTT. The encoded protein is CASSLPAAAPLTQYF.